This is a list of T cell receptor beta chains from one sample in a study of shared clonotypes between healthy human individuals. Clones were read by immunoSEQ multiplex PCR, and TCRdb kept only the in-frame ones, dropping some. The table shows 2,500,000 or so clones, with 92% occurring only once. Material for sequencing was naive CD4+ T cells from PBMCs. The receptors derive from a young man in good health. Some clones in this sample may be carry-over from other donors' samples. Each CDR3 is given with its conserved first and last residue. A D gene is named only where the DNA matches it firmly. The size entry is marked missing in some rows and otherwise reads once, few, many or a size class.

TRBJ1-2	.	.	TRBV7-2	CASRLVGSYGYTF	TGTGCCAGCAGATTGGTGGGGTCCTATGGCTACACCTTC
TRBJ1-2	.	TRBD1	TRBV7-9	CATTGTGGGGYTF	TGTGCCACAACTGGGACAGGGGGCGGAGGCTACACCTTC
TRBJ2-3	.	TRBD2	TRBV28	CASSSNLAGDRDTQYF	TGTGCCAGCAGTTCGAATTTAGCGGGAGATCGGGATACGCAGTATTTT
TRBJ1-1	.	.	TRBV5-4	CASSFRTQRAFF	TGTGCCAGCAGCTTCCGGACTCAGCGAGCTTTCTTT
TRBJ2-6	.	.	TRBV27	CASSLRGIGANVLTF	TGTGCCAGCAGCCTCCGTGGAATTGGGGCCAACGTCCTGACTTTC
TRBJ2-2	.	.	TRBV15	CATSREGNTGELFF	TGTGCCACCAGCAGAGAAGGGAACACCGGGGAGCTGTTTTTT
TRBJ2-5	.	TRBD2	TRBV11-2	CASSYTLAGVVTQYF	TGTGCCAGCAGCTATACGTTAGCGGGAGTGGTGACCCAGTACTTC
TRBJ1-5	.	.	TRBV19	CASGLDSNQPQHF	TGTGCCAGTGGCTTGGACAGCAATCAGCCCCAGCATTTT
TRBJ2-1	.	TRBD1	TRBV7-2	CARPGTGVYNEQFF	TGTGCCAGGCCCGGGACAGGGGTATACAATGAGCAGTTCTTC
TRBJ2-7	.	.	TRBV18	CASSPTPPSYLYEQYF	TGTGCCAGCTCACCAACTCCCCCAAGTTATCTGTACGAGCAGTACTTC
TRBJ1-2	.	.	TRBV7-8	CASSLRGVVVDGYTF	TGTGCCAGCAGCCTGAGAGGGGTTGTGGTTGATGGCTACACCTTC
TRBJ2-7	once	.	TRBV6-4	CASPGNYEQYF	TGTGCCAGCCCAGGGAACTACGAGCAGTACTTC
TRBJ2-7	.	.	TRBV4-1	CASSQGRASYEQYF	TGCGCCAGCAGCCAGGGACGGGCTTCCTACGAGCAGTACTTC
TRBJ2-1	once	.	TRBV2	CAKWGGHSGNEQFF	TGTGCCAAGTGGGGGGGCCACTCGGGGAATGAGCAGTTCTTC
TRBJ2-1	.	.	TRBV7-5	CVRSLGLGGTSYNEQFF	TGTGTCAGAAGCTTAGGCTTGGGCGGGACTTCTTACAATGAGCAGTTCTTC
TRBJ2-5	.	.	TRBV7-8	CASSLKGIDQYF	TGTGCCAGCAGCCTAAAAGGAATTGACCAGTACTTC